This T cell receptor beta chain was retrieved from a study of T cells after yellow fever vaccination. The wider study: Fractions with few cells were prepared using SMART-Seq v4 Ultra Low Input. Whole-study results and caveats: Of the clonotypes, a small share occurred in both CD4 and CD8 compartments. Reappearance after the booster was observed for most primary-vaccination clones (about 96% CD4, almost 90% CD8).

This clonotype was found a few times. The antigen is undetermined. This CDR3 has 14 amino acids. CDR1 SGHTA and CDR2 FQGNSA come from the germline V gene. V lost 3 bases to trimming and J lost 4 bases; unmatched junction nucleotides: 3. The study made its TCR cDNA through 5'RACE template switching. That step introduced a universal primer site along with UMIs. TCRdb fed the 5' RACE reads into MiXCR, producing one record per CDR3 protein. The table lists about 350,000 distinct CDR3 sequences, roughly an eighth of them singletons. This chain connects TRBV7-2 to TRBJ1-3; 7 nucleotides agree with TRBD1. This clonotype was obtained from a man younger than 35 who received the YFV17D yellow fever vaccine. The material sequenced was CD4+ T cells sorted from PBMCs, taken 15 days after the yellow fever booster vaccination. The DNA of the CDR3 is TGTGCCAGCAGCTTGGGAGGGGGCGGAAACACCATATATTTT. It translates to CASSLGGGGNTIYF. The full variable domain, completed using reference TRBV7-2 and TRBJ1-3, is GAGVSQSPSNKVTEKGKDVELRCDPISGHTALYWYRQSLGQGLEFLIYFQGNSAPDKSGLPSDRFSAERTGGSVSTLTIQRTQQEDSAVYLCASSLGGGGNTIYFGEGSWLTVV.